The 31 T cell receptor beta chains reported below all come from one sample, sequenced in a study of cytomegalovirus exposure and HLA in healthy donors. 60 Vbeta and 13 Jbeta primers were used in PCR. TCRdb's table, derived via immunoSEQ multiplex PCR, lists solely in-frame clones and lacks some. The sample consists of 150,000 to 200,000 clones, about 80% of them appearing once. The sequenced sample was PBMCs. These receptors all come from a woman aged 40 to 50 in good health and CMV-seronegative.

This clone was seen a handful of times. This sequence joins TRBV5-1 and TRBJ2-1; tentative D call: TRBD2 (6 bases). Germline assignment: CDR1 SGHRS and CDR2 YFSETQ. The CDR3 runs to 15 residues. Deletions cut 4 bases from V and 7 bases from J, with 18 bases between. CDR3 residues: CASSPGLTSRNEQFF. The CDR3 DNA reads as TGCGCCAGCAGCCCGGGACTGACATCAAGGAATGAGCAGTTCTTC.

A word on this clone: One end of the junction does not line up with germline, which may come from a read error. The chain recombines TRBV7-7 with TRBJ2-3; 10 positions agree with TRBD2. This CDR3 has 16 residues. Germline V gene sequence: CDR1 SSHAT, CDR2 FNYEAQ (reference sequence). CDR3 bases: TGTGCTAGCAGCTTAGCGCCAGCGGGAGGGGGGGATACGCAGTATTTT. Protein: CASSLAPAGGGDTQYF.

V gene TRBV5-1 combines with J gene TRBJ2-7; 8 bases line up with TRBD2. The CDR3 length is 15 residues. Per germline, CDR1 SGHRS and CDR2 YFSETQ. Germline trimming cut 0 bases from V and 5 bases from J; bases unmatched to any gene: 7. CDR3: CASSLAGAGGHEQYF. The CDR3 coding sequence is TGCGCCAGCAGCTTGGCAGGTGCGGGAGGCCACGAGCAGTACTTC.

V gene TRBV5-1 combines with J gene TRBJ2-7; the match to TRBD2 covers 8 bases. Germline lookup yields CDR1 SGHRS and CDR2 YFSETQ. V trimming: 0 bases; J trimming: 5 bases; junction bases outside the gene matches: 10. The CDR3 length is 16 residues. CDR3 residues: CASSLGSGGVVNEQYF. In DNA, the CDR3 is TGCGCCAGCAGCTTGGGGTCGGGAGGGGTTGTGAACGAGCAGTACTTC.

The genes are TRBV30 and TRBJ2-5, with 13 bases that match TRBD2. Germline CDR1 and CDR2: GTSNPN and SVGIG (reference sequence). After removal of 3 bases from V and 4 bases from J, the junction contained 2 bases not matched to a gene. The CDR3 loop spans 14 amino acids. The CDR3 DNA follows: TGTGCCTGGAGCGGACTAGCGGGAGCAGAGACCCAGTACTTC. Its protein is CAWSGLAGAETQYF.

This clone has a single count. The chain has TRBV7-8 and TRBJ1-4; D might be TRBD1 (5 bases). CDR3 size: 13 residues. Trimming stripped 6 bases from V and 6 bases from J, with 11 bases between. CDR1 and CDR2 from the germline V gene are SGHVS and FQNEAQ. This chain's CDR3 is CASSRGTDEKLFF. DNA of the CDR3: TGTGCCAGCAGTCGGGGGACGGATGAAAAACTGTTTTTT. The entire variable domain, with the rest obtained from reference TRBV7-8 and TRBJ1-4, is as follows: GAGVSQSPRYKVAKRGQDVALRCDPISGHVSLFWYQQALGQGPEFLTYFQNEAQLDKSGLPSDRFFAERPEGSVSTLKIQRTQQEDSAVYLCASSRGTDEKLFFGSGTQLSVL.

V usage is TRBV28 and J usage is TRBJ2-1; perhaps TRBD1 as D (6 bases). The CDR3 runs to 14 residues. V was shortened by 7 bases and J by 4 bases, with 14 bases between the two germline ends. Germline CDR1 MDHEN, CDR2 SYDVKM. CDR3 region: CASTHGTPYNEQFF. In DNA, the CDR3 is TGTGCCAGCACCCACGGGACACCGTACAATGAGCAGTTCTTC.

The CDR3 sequence is CASSLQGYEQFF. The DNA for the CDR3 is TGTGCCAGCAGTCTACAGGGATACGAGCAGTTCTTC. The V and J genes are TRBV28 and TRBJ2-1; a weak D match, TRBD1 (6 bases). With 5 bases removed from V and 10 bases from J, the gap between germline ends came to 12 bases. Germline lookup yields CDR1 MDHEN and CDR2 SYDVKM. The CDR3 sequence is 12 residues long.

This clone has just a few counts. V usage is TRBV5-6 and J usage is TRBJ2-5; D unresolved. Germline V gene lookup returns CDR1 SGHDT and CDR2 YYEEEE. This CDR3 is 14 amino acids long. V lost 0 bases, J lost 1 base, and 7 bases lay in between. CDR3: CASSLGSRQETQYF. In DNA, the CDR3 is TGTGCCAGCAGCTTGGGGAGTCGCCAAGAGACCCAGTACTTC.

The rearrangement links TRBV29-1 to TRBJ1-2; D is perhaps TRBD1 (6 bases). V dropped 0 bases and J dropped 3 bases, with 14 bases sitting between them. The CDR3 loop spans 15 amino acids. The germline CDR1 and CDR2 sequences are SQVTM and ANQGSEA. The CDR3 protein is CSVEDGGARHYGYTF. For the CDR3, the DNA is TGCAGCGTTGAAGATGGGGGGGCTCGGCACTATGGCTACACCTTC.

The chain carries TRBV11-3 and TRBJ2-7; 10 bases align to TRBD1. CDR1 is SGHNT and CDR2 is YENEEA in the germline V gene. The CDR3 length is 15 residues. The trim removed 4 bases at V and 5 bases at J, leaving 8 bases unmatched. The CDR3 here is CASSSTGTGEDEQYF. CDR3 bases: TGTGCCAGCAGCTCCACCGGGACAGGGGAAGACGAGCAGTACTTC.

The chain carries TRBV7-3 and TRBJ2-1; D is undetermined. V was shortened by 5 bases and J by 8 bases, with 13 bases between the two germline ends. This CDR3 region has 13 residues. Germline V gives CDR1 SGHTA, CDR2 FQGTGA. Here the CDR3 reads CASSQRHSDEQFF. CDR3 bases: TGTGCCAGCAGCCAGAGACATTCCGATGAGCAGTTCTTC.

The genes are TRBV27 and TRBJ1-1, with 9 bases that match TRBD1. The CDR3 consists of 16 residues. Germline values: CDR1 MNHEY, CDR2 SMNVEV (reference sequence). V lost 4 bases, J lost 1 base, and 7 bases stayed unmatched. The DNA for the CDR3 is TGTGCCAGCAGTTCCGGAGGGACAGGGAAGAACACTGAAGCTTTCTTT. This gives the protein CASSSGGTGKNTEAFF.

This clone came up once. The chain combines TRBV6-1 with TRBJ2-3, with TRBD1 matching 7 bases. CDR3 length: 16 residues. In germline, CDR1 is MNHNS, CDR2 SASEGT. V dropped 0 bases and J dropped 6; count of bases not matched to a gene: 9. This CDR3 is CASSEASTGARDTQYF. The CDR3, as DNA: TGTGCCAGCAGTGAAGCGAGCACAGGGGCCAGGGATACGCAGTATTTT.

Only a few counts were recorded for this clone. The chain links TRBV10-3 to TRBJ1-1; tentative D call: TRBD1 (5 bases). The CDR3 is 15 residues long. The germline CDR1 and CDR2 sequences are ENHRY and SYGVKD. The ends were cut back, 5 bases at V and 0 bases at J, with 13 bases in the middle. The CDR3 region is CAISRQGWVNTEAFF. The DNA for the CDR3 is TGTGCCATCAGTCGGCAGGGATGGGTGAACACTGAAGCTTTCTTT.

V and J are TRBV6-5 and TRBJ2-7; 11 positions agree with TRBD2. Germline loops: CDR1 MNHEY, CDR2 SVGAGI. The CDR3 totals 13 residues. With V trimmed by 6 bases and J by 6 bases, 4 bases remained unmatched. CDR3 nucleotide sequence: TGTGCCAGCAGATTAGCGGGAGGGATCGAGCAGTACTTC. Its translation: CASRLAGGIEQYF.

CDR3 amino acids: CASSFGGSGYEKLFF. The DNA for the CDR3 is TGTGCCAGCAGTTTCGGGGGATCGGGGTATGAAAAACTGTTTTTT. The chain is built from TRBV28 and TRBJ1-4, with D possibly TRBD1 on 5 matching bases. Germline CDR1 is MDHEN and CDR2 is SYDVKM. This CDR3 comprises 15 residues. Trimming took off 3 bases at V and 6 bases at J, with 14 bases between the two ends. The full variable domain, with the rest looked up from reference TRBV28 and TRBJ1-4, is DVKVTQSSRYLVKRTGEKVFLECVQDMDHENMFWYRQDPGLGLRLIYFSYDVKMKEKGDIPEGYSVSREKKERFSLILESASTNQTSMYLCASSFGGSGYEKLFFGSGTQLSVL.

V gene TRBV5-6 combines with J gene TRBJ1-1; 11 bases line up with TRBD1. Trimming cost V 0 bases and J 6 bases; bases outside gene matches: 4. The CDR3 runs 15 residues. The germline V gene encodes CDR1 SGHDT and CDR2 YYEEEE. The CDR3: CASSLGTGGSAEAFF. CDR3 bases: TGTGCCAGCAGCTTGGGGACAGGGGGCTCGGCTGAAGCTTTCTTT.

The rearrangement joins TRBV30 to TRBJ2-1, with 13 bases that match TRBD2. There are 17 residues in the CDR3. Unmatched junction bases numbered 9, after V lost 2 bases and J lost 5 bases. Germline V gives CDR1 GTSNPN, CDR2 SVGIG (reference sequence). CDR3 nucleotides: TGTGCCTGGAGTCACGAATCGGGACTAGCGGGACACAATGAGCAGTTCTTC. Translation: CAWSHESGLAGHNEQFF. Looking up the rest from reference TRBV30 and TRBJ2-1 gives the full variable domain: SQTIHQWPATLVQPVGSPLSLECTVEGTSNPNLYWYRQAAGRGLQLLFYSVGIGQISSEVPQNLSASRPQDRQFILSSKKLLLSDSGFYLCAWSHESGLAGHNEQFFGPGTRLTVL.

CDR3 amino acids: CAIARQETEAFF. The CDR3 nucleotides read TGTGCCATCGCGCGACAGGAGACTGAAGCTTTCTTT. This rearrangement joins TRBV10-3 to TRBJ1-1, with a possible D match to TRBD1 (6 bases). Trimming took 8 bases from V and 5 from J, leaving 12 bases between them. This CDR3 region has 12 residues. Germline assignment: CDR1 ENHRY and CDR2 SYGVKD.

The gene calls are TRBV28 and TRBJ1-1; D is possibly TRBD1 (5 bases). Trimming left V 10 bases short and J 0 bases short, with 12 bases between. The CDR3 covers 13 residues. The germline V gene encodes CDR1 MDHEN and CDR2 SYDVKM. CDR3 nucleotide sequence: TGTGCCACCTCACCGGACATGAACACTGAAGCTTTCTTT. Translated, it gives CATSPDMNTEAFF.

The chain has TRBV6-4 and TRBJ2-2, with 11 bases that match TRBD2. CDR1 and CDR2 (germline): MRHNA, SNTAGT. V gave up 1 base and J gave up 2 bases; unmatched junction bases: 6. The CDR3 runs 18 residues. The CDR3 loop is CASSDCRGTSGNTGELFF. DNA for the CDR3: TGTGCCAGCAGTGACTGTCGGGGGACTAGCGGAAACACCGGGGAGCTGTTTTTT.

The chain uses TRBV19 and TRBJ1-5; D perhaps matches TRBD1 (5 bases). Germline V gene data show CDR1 as LNHDA and CDR2 as SQIVND (reference sequence). The CDR3 consists of 17 residues. V dropped 2 bases and J dropped 0 bases, with 14 bases sitting between them. Written as DNA, the CDR3 is TGTGCCAGTAGTATAACCGCGACAGTATATAGCAATCAGCCCCAGCATTTT. Translating it yields CASSITATVYSNQPQHF.

The chain couples TRBV28 to TRBJ1-3; the match to TRBD1 covers 7 bases. The V gene's germline CDR1 is MDHEN and CDR2 SYDVKM. J lost 8 bases, V lost 4 bases, and 8 bases had no gene match. The length of the CDR3 is 14 residues. The CDR3 region is CASSSWRGQDTIYF. The CDR3 DNA follows: TGTGCCAGCAGTTCCTGGCGAGGACAGGACACCATATATTTT.

The V and J genes are TRBV5-1 and TRBJ2-2; tentative D call: TRBD2 (6 bases). V was shortened by 2 bases and J by 2 bases, with 10 bases between the two germline ends. In germline, CDR1 is SGHRS, CDR2 YFSETQ. The CDR3 length is 15 residues. For the CDR3, the DNA is TGCGCCAGCAGCTTCGGTAGCGGTAACACCGGGGAGCTGTTTTTT. This gives the protein CASSFGSGNTGELFF. Full variable domain (missing parts from reference TRBV5-1 and TRBJ2-2): KAGVTQTPRYLIKTRGQQVTLSCSPISGHRSVSWYQQTPGQGLQFLFEYFSETQRNKGNFPGRFSGRQFSNSRSEMNVSTLELGDSALYLCASSFGSGNTGELFFGEGSRLTVL.

The J gene is TRBJ2-7, the V gene TRBV5-1; D remains ambiguous. The germline V gene encodes CDR1 SGHRS and CDR2 YFSETQ. The CDR3 has 14 amino acids. V lost 0 bases, J lost 3 bases, and 10 bases lay in between. CDR3 region: CASSLGYGFYEQYF. Here the CDR3 DNA reads TGCGCCAGCAGCTTGGGTTACGGGTTCTACGAGCAGTACTTC.

The sample holds a few counts of this clone. The genes are TRBV6-1 and TRBJ2-3; no firm D call. The CDR3 is 13 residues long. The V end lost 6 bases, the J end lost 0 bases, and 7 bases lay between the germline ends. Germline lookup yields CDR1 MNHNS and CDR2 SASEGT. CDR3 loop: CASRALSTDTQYF. The CDR3 bases are TGTGCCAGCAGGGCCCTTAGCACAGATACGCAGTATTTT.

This chain connects TRBV6-5 to TRBJ2-2; 9 bases match TRBD2. This CDR3 region has 15 residues. Germline lookup yields CDR1 MNHEY and CDR2 SVGAGI. The trim removed 0 bases at V and 4 bases at J, leaving 0 bases unmatched. CDR3 in DNA: TGTGCCAGCAGTTACTCGCGGGAGGGCACCGGGGAGCTGTTTTTT. As protein: CASSYSREGTGELFF.

As to this clone: Germline is not matched at one junction end, which may reflect a read error. The CDR3 DNA reads as TGTGCCAGCAGCGGCGACAGGGGGCGCATTGAAACTTTCTTT. This sequence encodes CASSGDRGRIETFF. The chain joins TRBV5-5 to TRBJ1-1, with 10 bases fitting TRBD1. In germline, CDR1 is SGHKS, CDR2 YYEKEE (reference sequence). The CDR3 covers 14 residues.

The CDR3 loop is CASSRQGVVSNQPQHF. CDR3 sequence (DNA): TGTGCCAGCAGCCGACAGGGGGTAGTAAGCAATCAGCCCCAGCATTTT. The chain has TRBV5-6 and TRBJ1-5, with 9 bases aligning to TRBD1. The CDR3 contains 16 residues. CDR1 and CDR2 from the germline V gene are SGHDT and YYEEEE. V trimming: 4 bases; J trimming: 1 base; junction bases outside the gene matches: 6.

The chain combines TRBV25-1 with TRBJ2-6, with a possible D match to TRBD2 (6 bases). Between the trimmed V and J ends, which lost 6 bases and 1 base, there was a span of 10 bases. The CDR3 length is 15 residues. The germline gives CDR1 MGHDK, CDR2 SYGVNS. The CDR3 sequence is CASSQRGSGANVLTF. The CDR3 DNA is TGTGCCAGCAGCCAACGGGGGTCTGGGGCCAACGTCCTGACTTTC.